The clone carrying this TCR beta chain showed up just once. What it binds is unknown. The ends were cut back, 5 bases at V and 2 bases at J, with 12 bases in the middle. This CDR3 has 13 residues. CDR1 and CDR2 (germline): GTSNPN, SVGIG (reference sequence). Viral peptide pools were used in the ViraFEST assay to expand antigen-specific CD4+ T cells, and sequencing came afterward. CD4+ T cell isolation took place after less than 13 days of culture. The repertoire was sequenced with immunoSEQ multiplex PCR; TCRdb's copy has only in-frame clones and lacks some. The table shows around 83,000 clones, with roughly 80% occurring only once. The data stem from a study of vaccination effects on CD4 cells after COVID-19. Study conclusions and caveats: Late after vaccination, infection- and vaccine-induced clones showed marked clonal contraction.

The sample in question was CD4+ T cells from PBMCs cultured with HCoV-229E spike peptides, obtained before COVID-19 vaccination. The chain links TRBV30 to TRBJ1-2; perhaps TRBD1 as D (5 bases). This TCR was recovered from a human donor who received a COVID-19 vaccine. This chain's CDR3 is CAWRHQGNYGYTF. The DNA for the CDR3 is TGTGCCTGGCGTCACCAGGGAAACTATGGCTACACCTTC.